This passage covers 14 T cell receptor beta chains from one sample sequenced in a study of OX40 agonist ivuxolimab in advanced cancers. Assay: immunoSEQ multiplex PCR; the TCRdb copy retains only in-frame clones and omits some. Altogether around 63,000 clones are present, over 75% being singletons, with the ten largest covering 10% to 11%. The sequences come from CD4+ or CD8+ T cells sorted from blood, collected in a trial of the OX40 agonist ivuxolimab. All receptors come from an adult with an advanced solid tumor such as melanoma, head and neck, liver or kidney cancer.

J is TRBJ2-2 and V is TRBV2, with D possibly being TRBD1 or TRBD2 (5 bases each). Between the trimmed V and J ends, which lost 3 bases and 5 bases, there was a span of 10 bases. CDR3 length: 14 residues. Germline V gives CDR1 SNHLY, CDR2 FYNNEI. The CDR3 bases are TGTGCCAGCAGTGACCCAGGGAGAACCGGGGAGCTGTTTTTT. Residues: CASSDPGRTGELFF.

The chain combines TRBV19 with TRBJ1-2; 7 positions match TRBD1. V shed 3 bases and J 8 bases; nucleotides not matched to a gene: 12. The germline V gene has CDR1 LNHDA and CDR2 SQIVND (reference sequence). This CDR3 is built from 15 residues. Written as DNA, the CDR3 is TGTGCCAGTAGTATCGCAGGGACAGTCTCACCAGGCTACACCTTC. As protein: CASSIAGTVSPGYTF.

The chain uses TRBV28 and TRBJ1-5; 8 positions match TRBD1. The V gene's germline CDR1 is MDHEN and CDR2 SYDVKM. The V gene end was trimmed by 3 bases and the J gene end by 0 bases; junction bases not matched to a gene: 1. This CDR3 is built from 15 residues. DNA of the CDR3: TGTGCCAGCAGTTTGGGACAGGTTAGCAATCAGCCCCAGCATTTT. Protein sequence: CASSLGQVSNQPQHF. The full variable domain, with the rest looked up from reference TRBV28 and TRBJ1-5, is DVKVTQSSRYLVKRTGEKVFLECVQDMDHENMFWYRQDPGLGLRLIYFSYDVKMKEKGDIPEGYSVSREKKERFSLILESASTNQTSMYLCASSLGQVSNQPQHFGDGTRLSIL.

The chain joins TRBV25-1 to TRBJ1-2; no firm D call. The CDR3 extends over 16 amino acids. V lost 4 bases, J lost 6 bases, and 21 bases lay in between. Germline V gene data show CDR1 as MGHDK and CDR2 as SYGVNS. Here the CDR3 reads CASSGEESPGGNGYTF. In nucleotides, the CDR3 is TGTGCCAGCAGTGGGGAGGAGTCTCCAGGCGGCAATGGCTACACCTTC.

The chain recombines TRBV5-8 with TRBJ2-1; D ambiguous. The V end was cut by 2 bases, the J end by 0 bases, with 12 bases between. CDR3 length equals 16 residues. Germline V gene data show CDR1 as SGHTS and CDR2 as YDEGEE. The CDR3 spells CASSFTYESSYNEQFF. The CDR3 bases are TGTGCCAGCAGCTTTACATACGAAAGCTCCTACAATGAGCAGTTCTTC. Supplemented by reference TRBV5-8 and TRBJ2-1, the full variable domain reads EAGVTQSPTHLIKTRGQQATLRCSPISGHTSVYWYQQALGLGLQFLLWYDEGEERNRGNFPPRFSGRQFPNYSSELNVNALELEDSALYLCASSFTYESSYNEQFFGPGTRLTVL.

In DNA, the CDR3 is TGTGCCAGCAGCCTCCGTGGTGAGCAGTTCTTC. Translated: CASSLRGEQFF. The chain employs TRBV5-4 and TRBJ2-1; no clear D. The CDR3 contains 11 residues. Germline V gene sequence: CDR1 SGHNT, CDR2 YYREEE (reference sequence). V gave up 4 bases and J gave up 9 bases, with 8 bases separating them.

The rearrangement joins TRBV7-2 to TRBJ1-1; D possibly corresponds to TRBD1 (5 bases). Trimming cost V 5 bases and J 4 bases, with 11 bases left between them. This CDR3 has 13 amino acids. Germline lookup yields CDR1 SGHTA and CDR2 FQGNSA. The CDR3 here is CASSPPTVTEAFF. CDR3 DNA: TGTGCCAGCAGCCCCCCGACAGTCACTGAAGCTTTCTTT.

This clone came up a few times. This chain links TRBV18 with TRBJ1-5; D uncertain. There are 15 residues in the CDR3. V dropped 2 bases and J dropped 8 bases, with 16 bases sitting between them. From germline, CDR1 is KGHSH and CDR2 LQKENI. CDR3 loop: CASSPYSGGREPQHF. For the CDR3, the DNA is TGTGCCAGCTCACCATACTCGGGAGGCCGGGAGCCCCAGCATTTT.

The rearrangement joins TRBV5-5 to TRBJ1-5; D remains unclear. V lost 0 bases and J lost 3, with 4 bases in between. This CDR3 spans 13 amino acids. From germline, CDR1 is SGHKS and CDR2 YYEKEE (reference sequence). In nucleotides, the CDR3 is TGTGCCAGCAGCTTGGACCCCAATCAGCCCCAGCATTTT. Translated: CASSLDPNQPQHF.

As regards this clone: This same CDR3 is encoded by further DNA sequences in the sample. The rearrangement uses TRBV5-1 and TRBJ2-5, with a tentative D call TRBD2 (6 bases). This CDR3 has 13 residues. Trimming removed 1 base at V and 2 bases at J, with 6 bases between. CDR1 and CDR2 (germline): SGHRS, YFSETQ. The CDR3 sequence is CASSLRGQETQYF. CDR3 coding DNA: TGCGCCAGCAGCTTGCGGGGGCAAGAGACCCAGTACTTC. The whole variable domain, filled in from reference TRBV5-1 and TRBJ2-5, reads KAGVTQTPRYLIKTRGQQVTLSCSPISGHRSVSWYQQTPGQGLQFLFEYFSETQRNKGNFPGRFSGRQFSNSRSEMNVSTLELGDSALYLCASSLRGQETQYFGPGTRLLVL.

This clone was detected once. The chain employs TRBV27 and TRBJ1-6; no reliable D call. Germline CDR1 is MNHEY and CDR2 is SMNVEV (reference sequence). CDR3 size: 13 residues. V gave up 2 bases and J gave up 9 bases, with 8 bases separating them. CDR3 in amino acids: CASSLKAGSPLHF. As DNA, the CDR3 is TGTGCCAGCAGTTTAAAGGCCGGTTCACCCCTCCACTTT.

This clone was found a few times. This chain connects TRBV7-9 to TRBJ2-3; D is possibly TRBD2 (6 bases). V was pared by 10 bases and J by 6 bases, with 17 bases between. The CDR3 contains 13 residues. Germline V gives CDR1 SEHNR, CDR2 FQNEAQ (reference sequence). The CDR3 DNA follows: TGTGCCACCGGAGGGGCAGATGTGGATACGCAGTATTTT. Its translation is CATGGADVDTQYF.

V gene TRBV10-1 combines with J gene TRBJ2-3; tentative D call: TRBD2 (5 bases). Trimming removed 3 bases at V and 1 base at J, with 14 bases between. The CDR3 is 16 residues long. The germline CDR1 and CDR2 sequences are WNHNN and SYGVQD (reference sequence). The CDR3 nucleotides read TGCGCCAGCAGTGATCCCCCGGACTCGCGCACAGATACGCAGTATTTT. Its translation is CASSDPPDSRTDTQYF.

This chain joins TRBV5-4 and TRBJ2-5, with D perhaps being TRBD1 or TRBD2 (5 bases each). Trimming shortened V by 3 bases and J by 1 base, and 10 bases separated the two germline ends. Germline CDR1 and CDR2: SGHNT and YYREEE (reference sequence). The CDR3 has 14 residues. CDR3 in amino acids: CASSSGTSQETQYF. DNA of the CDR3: TGTGCCAGCAGCTCCGGGACGTCCCAAGAGACCCAGTACTTC.